The clone carrying this T cell receptor (beta chain) was detected a few times. Individuals aged about 18 to 89 years were recruited from about two dozen US areas. Cohort 3 recovered donors had two negative PCRs, clearance, or symptom resolution. Per germline, CDR1 SGHRS and CDR2 YFSETQ. The CDR3 contains 14 residues. V shed 4 bases, J shed 1 base, and the junction held 5 bases outside the gene matches. This sample stems from a study of blood T cell repertoires in COVID-19. Background on the study: The United States, Italy and Spain provided the acute and convalescent COVID-19 samples.

The assay was immunoSEQ multiplex PCR, and TCRdb's table has in-frame clones only and misses some. In the table there are fewer than 300,000 clones, around 88% of which are singletons. The chain combines TRBV5-1 with TRBJ2-7; 7 nucleotides agree with TRBD1. This TCR was recovered from a middle-aged man who had recovered from COVID-19. The sample taken for sequencing was PBMCs or T cells enriched from blood (not recorded which). The CDR3 DNA reads TGCGCCAGCAGCCGGACAGGCGAATCCTACGAGCAGTACTTC. Encoded protein: CASSRTGESYEQYF.